The T cell receptor (beta chain) described here comes from a study of a mutant IDH1 vaccine in newly diagnosed glioma. Study summary: In some groups vaccination began 4-6 weeks post-radiotherapy; others received it with temozolomide. Visit timing is recorded as week 35 for V12 and week 47 for V13.

Trimming took 1 base from V and 6 from J, leaving 7 bases between them. Germline CDR1 reads SEHNR; CDR2 reads FQNEAQ (reference sequence). The CDR3 consists of 12 residues. Regarding time point: week 47, end of study. The content of each vaccine dose was 300 ug of mutant IDH1 20-mer peptide, and topical imiquimod accompanied it. Weeks 1, 3, 5, 7, 11, 15, 19 and 23 were when patients received their eight vaccinations. Donors had new WHO grade 3 or 4 IDH1-mutant, ATRX-lost astrocytomas. Generated by immunoSEQ multiplex PCR, the TCRdb table keeps only in-frame clones and is missing some. The sample holds tens of thousands of clones, approximately 80% seen once. On this clone: The antigen remains unidentified.

This clonotype was sampled from a woman in her thirties or forties with glioma. Some clones in this sample may be carry-over from other donors' samples. Here the sequenced sample was PBMCs, taken from a glioma patient whose treatment included an IDH1 peptide vaccine. V is TRBV7-9 and J is TRBJ2-7, with a weak D call TRBD2 (5 bases). CDR3 sequence (DNA): TGTGCCAGCAGCTTAGGAGGGAGCGAGCAGTACTTC. Its translation is CASSLGGSEQYF.